The 27 T cell receptor beta chains below come from one sample, sequenced in a study of T cell repertoires in cytomegalovirus infection. TCRdb used MiXCR to reprocess the reads, holding one entry per CDR3 protein. The table lists 200,000 or so distinct CDR3 sequences, 28% of them singletons. Specimen: PBMCs. Every receptor here comes from a human donor in good health (CMV status not recorded). Some clones in this sample may be carry-over from other donors' samples.

This sequence joins TRBV20-1 and TRBJ1-1; D is undetermined. The V and J ends lost 2 bases and 0 bases respectively, with 4 bases between them. CDR1 and CDR2 (germline): DFQATT, SNEGSKA (reference sequence). The CDR3 contains 12 residues. As DNA, the CDR3 is TGCAGTGCTAGACAGATGAACACTGAAGCTTTCTTT. Protein product: CSARQMNTEAFF.

This chain links TRBV10-1 with TRBJ2-1; 7 positions match TRBD1. V lost 3 bases to trimming and J lost 5 bases; unmatched junction nucleotides: 7. Looked up from germline, CDR1 is WNHNN and CDR2 is SYGVQD (reference sequence). This CDR3 is 15 amino acids long. This chain's CDR3 is CASSDPGTADNEQFF. The CDR3 nucleotides read TGCGCCAGCAGTGACCCCGGGACAGCAGACAATGAGCAGTTCTTC.

In this sample, this clonotype turned up many times. The chain uses TRBV20-1 and TRBJ2-5; 7 nucleotides line up with TRBD2. CDR3 length equals 14 residues. The ends lost 7 bases at V and 1 base at J; junction bases unmatched: 9. CDR1 is DFQATT, CDR2 SNEGSKA, per germline (reference sequence). The CDR3 DNA sequence: TGCAGTGTCGAGACTAGCCAACTCCAAGAGACCCAGTACTTC. This codes for CSVETSQLQETQYF.

The V call is TRBV5-6, the J call TRBJ1-4; TRBD1 is a possible D gene (6 bases). The CDR3 sequence is 14 residues long. Trimming stripped 4 bases from V and 5 bases from J, with 12 bases between. Germline CDR1 and CDR2: SGHDT and YYEEEE. The chain's CDR3 is CASSDGQINEKLFF. CDR3 DNA: TGTGCCAGCAGCGATGGACAGATAAATGAAAAACTGTTTTTT.

The V and J genes are TRBV29-1 and TRBJ2-1; TRBD1 agrees at 9 bases. V shed 1 base, J shed 8 bases, and the junction held 3 bases outside the gene matches. Germline V gene lookup returns CDR1 SQVTM and CDR2 ANQGSEA. This CDR3 comprises 13 residues. CDR3: CSVEGDRVHEQFF. In nucleotides, the CDR3 is TGCAGCGTTGAAGGGGACAGGGTCCATGAGCAGTTCTTC.

In its sample, this clonotype was seen a few times. The rearrangement links TRBV12-3 or TRBV12-4 to TRBJ2-1; 10 positions agree with TRBD2. This CDR3 contains 15 residues. Unmatched junction bases numbered 6, after V lost 5 bases and J lost 5 bases. Here the CDR3 DNA reads TGTGCCAGCAGTCCCAGGACTAGCGGCGACAATGAGCAGTTCTTC. Its protein is CASSPRTSGDNEQFF.

This clonotype was seen many times. V is TRBV7-3 and J is TRBJ1-1; TRBD1 might be the D (5 bases). In germline, CDR1 is SGHTA, CDR2 FQGTGA. V lost 2 bases and J lost 5, with 9 bases in between. The CDR3 totals 13 residues. The CDR3 reads CASSLPGKTEAFF. The DNA of the CDR3 is TGTGCCAGCAGCTTACCAGGGAAGACTGAAGCTTTCTTT.

This clonotype has a count of ten or more. The V and J genes are TRBV7-3 and TRBJ2-2; D ambiguous. The CDR3 is 14 residues long. The germline CDR1 and CDR2 sequences are SGHTA and FQGTGA. V was trimmed by 1 base and J by 1 base, leaving 4 bases between them. The DNA for the CDR3 is TGTGCCAGCAGCTTAATGGTGAACACCGGGGAGCTGTTTTTT. This encodes CASSLMVNTGELFF.

The chain recombines TRBV11-2 with TRBJ2-3, with D uncertain. Germline V gene lookup returns CDR1 SGHAT and CDR2 FQNNGV. CDR3 length equals 14 residues. V lost 0 bases to trimming and J lost 5 bases, with 9 bases between them. The CDR3 protein is CASSLEPLGDTQYF. The CDR3 bases are TGTGCCAGCAGCTTAGAGCCCCTTGGAGATACGCAGTATTTT.

The genes are TRBV7-3 and TRBJ1-1; D is unresolved. V lost 3 bases, J lost 5 bases, and 10 bases lay in between. Germline-derived CDR1 and CDR2 are SGHTA and FQGTGA. The CDR3 totals 13 residues. The CDR3 sequence: CASSFTENTEAFF. The CDR3 nucleotides are TGTGCCAGCAGCTTTACGGAGAATACTGAAGCTTTCTTT.

As DNA, the CDR3 is TGTGCCAGCAGACCCTCGACCGGGTTTGGGAACACCGGGGAGCTGTTTTTT. This sequence encodes CASRPSTGFGNTGELFF. The rearrangement uses TRBV12-3 or TRBV12-4 and TRBJ2-2, with D unresolved. This CDR3 region has 17 residues. V lost 6 bases and J lost 1, with 18 bases in between.

This clonotype was counted many times. V is TRBV7-8 and J is TRBJ1-5; D is unresolved. Trimming removed 1 base at V and 3 bases at J, with 10 bases between. The CDR3 is 15 residues long. Germline V CDR1 and CDR2: SGHVS, FQNEAQ. CDR3 protein: CASSLVSSANQPQHF. CDR3 nucleotides: TGTGCCAGCAGCTTAGTTTCCAGCGCCAATCAGCCCCAGCATTTT.

This clonotype was detected only once. The chain links TRBV29-1 to TRBJ2-7, with D perhaps matching TRBD1 (5 bases). Trimming stripped 2 bases from V and 6 bases from J, with 11 bases between. Germline assignment: CDR1 SQVTM and CDR2 ANQGSEA. CDR3 size: 12 residues. Here the CDR3 DNA reads TGCAGCGTTGAAATGCAGGGTCGCGAGCAGTACTTC. Residues: CSVEMQGREQYF.

J is TRBJ2-5 and V is TRBV20-1; no firm D call. Trimming cost V 0 bases and J 5 bases, with 4 bases left between them. Germline values: CDR1 DFQATT, CDR2 SNEGSKA (reference sequence). CDR3 length: 11 residues. CDR3 nucleotide sequence: TGCAGTGCTAGAGAGGGGGAGACCCAGTACTTC. It yields the protein CSAREGETQYF.

In this sample, this clonotype turned up a few times. The chain couples TRBV19 to TRBJ1-2; TRBD1 is a possible D gene (6 bases). Between the trimmed V and J ends, which lost 9 bases and 4 bases, there was a span of 9 bases. CDR3 length: 11 residues. Germline loops: CDR1 LNHDA, CDR2 SQIVND (reference sequence). This chain's CDR3 is CARDRCYGYTF. DNA for the CDR3: TGTGCCAGGGACAGATGCTATGGCTACACCTTC.

This clonotype was detected a few times. V usage is TRBV5-1 and J usage is TRBJ1-1; D is unresolved. Deletions cut 5 bases from V and 3 bases from J, with 14 bases between. CDR1 and CDR2 (germline): SGHRS, YFSETQ. The CDR3 is made up of 14 amino acids. The CDR3 loop reads CASSISVGDTEAFF. CDR3 bases: TGCGCCAGCAGTATTTCCGTTGGGGACACTGAAGCTTTCTTT.

This clonotype was observed a handful of times. This chain uses TRBV6-2 or TRBV6-3 with TRBJ1-2; D gene ambiguous. This CDR3 is 15 amino acids long. Germline CDR1 is MNHEY and CDR2 is SVGEGT. Trimming left V 6 bases short and J 0 bases short, with 14 bases between. CDR3 amino acids: CASSFQDAPNYGYTF. The CDR3 DNA follows: TGTGCCAGCAGCTTCCAGGACGCCCCTAACTATGGCTACACCTTC.

The chain uses TRBV12-3 or TRBV12-4 and TRBJ2-2; D not resolved. The CDR3 has 13 amino acids. Trimming took 3 bases from V and 1 from J, leaving 3 bases between them. Written as DNA, the CDR3 is TGTGCCAGCAGTTTTCGGAACACCGGGGAGCTGTTTTTT. Encoded protein: CASSFRNTGELFF.

This clonotype occurred a few times. The chain joins TRBV6-1 to TRBJ1-2; no firm D call. In germline, CDR1 is MNHNS, CDR2 SASEGT. Trimming stripped 3 bases from V and 8 bases from J, with 13 bases between. The CDR3 runs 13 residues. CDR3 nucleotides: TGTGCCAGCAGTGAGGGTAGGGTTCGGGGCTACACCTTC. Amino acids: CASSEGRVRGYTF.

V and J are TRBV11-2 and TRBJ2-1, with TRBD2 matching over 10 bases. Germline V gene sequence: CDR1 SGHAT, CDR2 FQNNGV. The CDR3 contains 16 residues. The trim removed 3 bases at V and 3 bases at J, leaving 5 bases unmatched. The CDR3 loop is CASSFMTSGFYNEQFF. The CDR3 DNA reads as TGTGCCAGCAGCTTTATGACTAGCGGGTTCTACAATGAGCAGTTCTTC.

CDR3 sequence: CAIDRDSYEQYF. The CDR3 DNA reads as TGTGCCATCGACAGGGACTCCTACGAGCAGTACTTC. The V call is TRBV6-1, the J call TRBJ2-7; 7 bases are a match to TRBD1. CDR1 is MNHNS, CDR2 SASEGT, per germline. V was clipped by 10 bases and J by 0 bases; unmatched bases: 3. The CDR3 loop spans 12 amino acids.

This clonotype is a singleton in its sample. The rearrangement links TRBV18 to TRBJ1-4; D not resolved. V was clipped by 5 bases and J by 8 bases, with 15 bases between them. The germline CDR1 and CDR2 sequences are KGHSH and LQKENI. This CDR3 spans 14 amino acids. In nucleotides, the CDR3 is TGTGCCAGCTCAACGGGATCTGGGGAAGAAAAACTGTTTTTT. Its translation is CASSTGSGEEKLFF.

The rearrangement links TRBV7-9 to TRBJ2-3, with TRBD2 matching 9 bases. J was trimmed by 4 bases and V by 5 bases; bases with no gene match: 10. Germline V gene data show CDR1 as SEHNR and CDR2 as FQNEAQ (reference sequence). The CDR3 spans 16 residues. The CDR3 protein is CASSPGTSPRADTQYF. The CDR3 bases are TGTGCCAGCAGCCCAGGGACTAGCCCTCGGGCAGATACGCAGTATTTT.

This clonotype was seen a few times. V and J are TRBV20-1 and TRBJ1-2; 9 bases match TRBD1. From germline, CDR1 is DFQATT and CDR2 SNEGSKA (reference sequence). The CDR3 spans 13 residues. V lost 1 base, J lost 6 bases, and 3 bases stayed unmatched. CDR3 loop: CSARVGQGDGYTF. DNA for the CDR3: TGCAGTGCTAGAGTGGGACAGGGAGATGGCTACACCTTC.

The sample holds a few counts of this clonotype. This chain links TRBV19 with TRBJ1-1; D is uncertain. The CDR3 runs 10 residues. Trimming removed 5 bases from V and 11 bases from J, with 9 bases in between. Germline-derived CDR1 and CDR2 are LNHDA and SQIVND (reference sequence). DNA of the CDR3: TGTGCCAGTAGTGATAGAGAGGCTTTCTTT. Translated, it gives CASSDREAFF.

The chain employs TRBV19 and TRBJ1-1, with a weak D call TRBD1 (6 bases). Germline V gene lookup returns CDR1 LNHDA and CDR2 SQIVND (reference sequence). V lost 5 bases and J 4 bases, leaving 11 bases between the germline ends. The CDR3 totals 13 residues. The CDR3 coding sequence is TGTGCCAGTAGTCAGGGGTCCTTCACTGAAGCTTTCTTT. Translation gives CASSQGSFTEAFF.

This clonotype has only a few counts. The chain joins TRBV12-3 or TRBV12-4 to TRBJ2-4; TRBD2 aligns across 7 bases. This CDR3 comprises 15 residues. V lost 0 bases and J lost 5; bases outside the gene matches: 4. CDR3 residues: CASSLAGGGQNIQYF. As DNA, the CDR3 is TGTGCCAGCAGTTTAGCGGGGGGGGGACAAAACATTCAGTACTTC.